This is a list of T cell receptor beta chains from one sample in a study of shared clonotypes between healthy human individuals. TCRdb's copy holds only in-frame clones and misses some; the assay was immunoSEQ multiplex PCR. Of about 2.4 million clones detected, approximately 93% appear once; the ten largest clones hold 0.36%. Input material: naive CD4+ T cells from PBMCs. These receptors originate from a man aged 18 to 29 in good health. Some clones in this sample may be carry-over from other donors' samples. CDR3s include the opening cysteine and the closing phenylalanine or tryptophan. The D gene is left open where the match is weak. A row's size may be missing; if present it is once, few, many or a size class.

D | J | size | V | CDR3 | DNA
- | TRBJ2-4 | - | TRBV10-3 | CAISDWGSPKNIQYF | TGTGCCATCAGTGATTGGGGGAGCCCCAAAAACATTCAGTACTTC
- | TRBJ2-7 | - | TRBV18 | CASSLVVGERYEQYF | TGTGCCAGCTCACTTGTCGTTGGCGAGCGGTACGAGCAGTACTTC
- | TRBJ2-1 | - | TRBV5-1 | CASSLSGISGVEQFF | TGCGCCAGCAGCTTATCTGGGATTTCGGGGGTTGAGCAGTTCTTC
- | TRBJ2-7 | - | TRBV28 | CASSPRTVLYEQYF | TGTGCCAGCAGTCCCCGGACAGTTCTCTACGAGCAGTACTTC
TRBD1 | TRBJ1-3 | once | TRBV5-4 | CASSLWTGGAGNTIYF | TGTGCCAGCAGCCTATGGACAGGGGGCGCTGGAAACACCATATATTTT
- | TRBJ2-4 | - | TRBV6-5 | CASSFTGLAKNIQYF | TGTGCCAGCAGTTTCACAGGACTAGCCAAAAACATTCAGTACTTC
TRBD2 | TRBJ2-7 | - | TRBV11-2 | CASSPEGLAGGQYF | TGTGCCAGCAGCCCCGAGGGACTAGCGGGAGGGCAGTACTTC
- | TRBJ2-5 | - | TRBV28 | CASSFSYF | TGTGCCAGCAGCTTTTCGTACTTC
- | TRBJ2-6 | - | TRBV11-2 | CASSAQHSGANVLTF | TGTGCCAGCAGCGCACAGCACTCTGGGGCCAACGTCCTGACTTTC
- | TRBJ1-1 | - | TRBV7-8 | CASSLARVTEAFF | TGTGCCAGCAGCTTAGCCCGGGTTACTGAAGCTTTCTTT
- | TRBJ2-7 | - | TRBV7-9 | CASGRDGWKQYF | TGTGCCAGCGGTCGGGACGGGTGGAAGCAGTACTTC
TRBD2 | TRBJ2-3 | - | TRBV18 | CASSPLASGLTDTQYF | TGTGCCAGCTCACCACTGGCTAGCGGCCTCACAGATACGCAGTATTTT
- | TRBJ2-2 | - | TRBV11-2 | CASSSKGLAFTGELFF | TGTGCCAGCAGCTCCAAGGGCCTAGCGTTCACCGGGGAGCTGTTTTTT
TRBD1 | TRBJ1-4 | - | TRBV28 | CASCNRGRVEKLFF | TGTGCCAGCTGTAACAGGGGGCGGGTTGAAAAACTGTTTTTT
- | TRBJ1-4 | - | TRBV28 | CASSVRQAREKLFF | TGTGCCAGCAGTGTTCGACAGGCAAGGGAAAAACTGTTTTTT
- | TRBJ2-1 | once | TRBV7-9 | CASSWVYNEQFF | TGTGCCAGCAGCTGGGTGTACAATGAGCAGTTCTTC
TRBD1 | TRBJ2-2 | - | TRBV7-2 | CASSRTGSYTGELFF | TGTGCCAGCAGCCGGACAGGTTCTTACACCGGGGAGCTGTTTTTT
TRBD1 | TRBJ1-1 | - | TRBV4-2 | CASSHNPGQLNTEAFF | TGTGCCAGCAGCCACAACCCGGGACAGTTGAACACTGAAGCTTTCTTT
TRBD2 | TRBJ2-7 | - | TRBV4-1 | CASSQGPPAGGGEQYF | TGCGCCAGCAGCCAAGGTCCCCCAGCGGGAGGCGGCGAGCAGTACTTC
TRBD2 | TRBJ2-7 | once | TRBV4-2 | CASSPMGLAGESYEQYF | TGTGCCAGCAGCCCTATGGGCCTAGCGGGAGAATCCTACGAGCAGTACTTC
- | TRBJ2-7 | - | TRBV9 | CASSVGGRPSYEQYF | TGTGCCAGCAGCGTCGGCGGGCGTCCCTCCTACGAGCAGTACTTC
- | TRBJ1-4 | - | TRBV4-3 | CASSRTGRSNEKLFF | TGCGCCAGCAGCCGTACGGGCAGGAGCAATGAAAAACTGTTTTTT
TRBD1 | TRBJ2-2 | - | TRBV7-2 | CASSLQGAGTTGELFF | TGTGCCAGCAGCCTACAGGGGGCAGGGACCACCGGGGAGCTGTTTTTT
TRBD2 | TRBJ2-3 | - | TRBV2 | CASKYGRSTDTQYF | TGTGCCAGCAAGTACGGGAGGAGCACAGATACGCAGTATTTT
TRBD1 | TRBJ2-3 | - | TRBV7-9 | CASSLVRGREWTDTQYF | TGTGCCAGCAGCTTAGTTAGGGGGCGCGAATGGACAGATACGCAGTATTTT
TRBD1 | TRBJ2-3 | - | TRBV5-1 | CASSLDRGSTDTQYF | TGCGCCAGCAGCTTGGACAGGGGAAGCACAGATACGCAGTATTTT
TRBD1 | TRBJ2-3 | - | TRBV12-5 | CASGLARDRGLLGTDTQYF | TGTGCTAGTGGTTTGGCCCGGGACAGGGGGTTATTGGGCACAGATACGCAGTATTTT
TRBD1 | TRBJ1-4 | - | TRBV7-3 | CASSRGGTENEKLFF | TGTGCCAGCTCACGAGGAGGGACAGAAAATGAAAAACTGTTTTTT
TRBD1 | TRBJ2-5 | - | TRBV7-2 | CASSYRPGQGHETQYF | TGTGCCAGCAGTTACCGCCCGGGACAGGGGCACGAGACCCAGTACTTC
TRBD2 | TRBJ2-7 | - | TRBV7-8 | CASTLRPKPWTSGTSPPYEQYF | TGTGCCAGCACCCTCAGACCCAAGCCCTGGACTAGCGGGACCTCCCCGCCCTACGAGCAGTACTTC
- | TRBJ2-3 | - | TRBV5-1 | CASSLYPGGSTDTQYF | TGCGCCAGCAGCTTGTATCCCGGGGGATCCACAGATACGCAGTATTTT
- | TRBJ2-6 | once | TRBV4-3 | CASIPRLGSGANVLTF | TGCGCCAGCATCCCAAGATTAGGCTCTGGGGCCAACGTCCTGACTTTC
TRBD1 | TRBJ2-2 | - | TRBV28 | CASSSTGAPKHTGELFF | TGTGCCAGCAGTTCAACAGGGGCTCCGAAGCACACCGGGGAGCTGTTTTTT
- | TRBJ1-1 | - | TRBV4-2 | CASSALSSVPEAFF | TGTGCCAGCAGCGCACTTTCGAGCGTACCTGAAGCTTTCTTT
TRBD2 | TRBJ2-2 | - | TRBV30 | CAWTPRGRITGELFF | TGTGCCTGGACCCCTCGCGGGAGGATCACCGGGGAGCTGTTTTTT
- | TRBJ2-5 | - | TRBV6-6 | CASGPREETQYF | TGTGCCAGCGGGCCCAGAGAAGAGACCCAGTACTTC
- | TRBJ1-6 | - | TRBV4-1 | CASSRLEMNSPLHF | TGCGCCAGCAGCCGCCTGGAGATGAATTCACCCCTCCACTTT
- | TRBJ2-5 | - | TRBV1 | CTSSGLGETQYF | TGCACCAGCAGCGGTCTGGGGGAGACCCAGTACTTC
TRBD2 | TRBJ2-5 | - | TRBV4-2 | CASSQDPSGSGETQYF | TGTGCCAGCAGCCAAGATCCAAGCGGGAGCGGAGAGACCCAGTACTTC
- | TRBJ2-7 | - | TRBV27 | CASSLLPDSYEQYF | TGTGCCAGCAGTTTATTGCCGGACTCCTACGAGCAGTACTTC
- | TRBJ2-4 | - | TRBV5-1 | CASSLVGEAKNIQYF | TGCGCCAGCAGCTTGGTAGGGGAGGCCAAAAACATTCAGTACTTC
- | TRBJ1-5 | - | TRBV6-1 | CASSGELGPNQPQHF | TGTGCCAGCAGTGGGGAGCTAGGGCCCAACCAGCCCCAGCATTTT
- | TRBJ2-3 | - | TRBV5-6 | CASSSPGGAPSTDTQYF | TGTGCCAGCAGCTCCCCTGGCGGGGCCCCTAGCACAGATACGCAGTATTTT
- | TRBJ2-7 | - | TRBV19 | CASSIGAGALEQYF | TGTGCCAGTAGTATTGGGGCAGGAGCGTTGGAGCAGTACTTC
- | TRBJ2-7 | - | TRBV9 | CASSVGDGSYEQYF | TGTGCCAGCAGCGTCGGGGACGGATCCTACGAGCAGTACTTC
- | TRBJ1-5 | - | TRBV21-1 | CASSTPSGGLQPQHF | TGTGCCAGCAGCACCCCCTCAGGGGGTCTTCAGCCCCAGCATTTT
- | TRBJ2-7 | - | TRBV15 | CATSRDLPSMDEQYF | TGTGCCACCAGCAGAGATCTTCCTAGTATGGACGAGCAGTACTTC
TRBD1 | TRBJ2-5 | - | TRBV10-3 | CAISGRGRGKETQYF | TGTGCCATCAGTGGCAGAGGCAGGGGGAAAGAGACCCAGTACTTC
- | TRBJ2-1 | - | TRBV27 | CASSSEPGLAYNEQFF | TGTGCCAGCAGTTCGGAGCCCGGACTCGCCTATAATGAGCAGTTCTTC
- | TRBJ1-1 | - | TRBV5-1 | CASSLVTMNEAFF | TGCGCCAGCAGCTTGGTTACAATGAATGAAGCTTTCTTT
- | TRBJ2-3 | - | TRBV2 | CASRVVGLDTQYF | TGTGCCAGCAGGGTAGTAGGGCTAGATACGCAGTATTTT
TRBD2 | TRBJ2-2 | - | TRBV5-4 | CASSFIAGDKGGELFF | TGTGCCAGCAGCTTTATAGCGGGAGACAAGGGCGGGGAGCTGTTTTTT
- | TRBJ2-1 | - | TRBV28 | CASSLPDSHYNEQFF | TGTGCCAGCAGTTTACCGGACAGCCACTACAATGAGCAGTTCTTC
- | TRBJ1-1 | once | TRBV5-1 | CASSFGNTEAFF | TGCGCCAGCAGCTTCGGGAACACTGAAGCTTTCTTT
- | TRBJ1-5 | - | TRBV28 | CASHIPRALGQPQHF | TGTGCCAGCCACATCCCCAGGGCTCTCGGGCAGCCCCAGCATTTT
- | TRBJ2-3 | - | TRBV7-9 | CASSLGLLTDTQYF | TGTGCCAGCAGCTTAGGGCTGCTAACAGATACGCAGTATTTT
- | TRBJ2-1 | - | TRBV21-1 | CASNGDTGDEQFF | TGTGCCAGCAACGGCGACACGGGAGATGAGCAGTTCTTC
TRBD1 | TRBJ2-2 | - | TRBV29-1 | CSVGQGVTGELFF | TGCAGCGTGGGACAGGGGGTTACCGGGGAGCTGTTTTTT
- | TRBJ2-6 | - | TRBV28 | CASRTPKGNSGANVLTF | TGTGCCAGCAGAACCCCCAAGGGGAACTCTGGGGCCAACGTCCTGACTTTC
- | TRBJ1-5 | - | TRBV18 | CASSPIGQTSNNQPQHF | TGTGCCAGCTCACCTATCGGACAGACTTCTAACAATCAGCCCCAGCATTTT